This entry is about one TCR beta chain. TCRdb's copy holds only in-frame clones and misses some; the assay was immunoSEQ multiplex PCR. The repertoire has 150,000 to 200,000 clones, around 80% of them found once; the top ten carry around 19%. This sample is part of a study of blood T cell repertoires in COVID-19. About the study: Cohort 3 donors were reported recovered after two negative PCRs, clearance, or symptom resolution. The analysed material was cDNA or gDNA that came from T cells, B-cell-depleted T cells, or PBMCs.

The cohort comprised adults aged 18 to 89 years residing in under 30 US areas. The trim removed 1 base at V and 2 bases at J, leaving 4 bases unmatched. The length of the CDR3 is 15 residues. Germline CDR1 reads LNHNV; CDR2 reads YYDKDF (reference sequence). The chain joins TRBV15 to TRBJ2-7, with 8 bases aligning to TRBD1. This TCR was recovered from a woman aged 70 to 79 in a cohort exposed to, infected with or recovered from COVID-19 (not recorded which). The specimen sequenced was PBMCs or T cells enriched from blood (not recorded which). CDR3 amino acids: CATSRADRGTYEQYF. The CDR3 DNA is TGTGCCACCAGCAGAGCAGACAGGGGCACCTACGAGCAGTACTTC.